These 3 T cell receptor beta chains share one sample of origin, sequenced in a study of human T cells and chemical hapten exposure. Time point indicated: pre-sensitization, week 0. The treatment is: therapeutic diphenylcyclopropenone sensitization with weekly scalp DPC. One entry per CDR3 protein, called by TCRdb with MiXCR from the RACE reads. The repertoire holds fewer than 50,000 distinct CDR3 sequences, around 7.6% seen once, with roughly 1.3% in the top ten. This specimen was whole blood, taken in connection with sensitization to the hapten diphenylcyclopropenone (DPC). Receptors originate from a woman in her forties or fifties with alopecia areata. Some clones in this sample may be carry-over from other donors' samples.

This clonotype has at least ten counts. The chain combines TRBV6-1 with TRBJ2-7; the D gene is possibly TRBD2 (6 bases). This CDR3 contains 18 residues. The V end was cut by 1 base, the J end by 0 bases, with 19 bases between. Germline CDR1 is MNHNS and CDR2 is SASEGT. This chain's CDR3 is CASSEGDGRAGLSYEQYF. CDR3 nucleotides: TGTGCCAGCAGTGAAGGGGACGGTAGAGCGGGTCTCTCCTACGAGCAGTACTTC.

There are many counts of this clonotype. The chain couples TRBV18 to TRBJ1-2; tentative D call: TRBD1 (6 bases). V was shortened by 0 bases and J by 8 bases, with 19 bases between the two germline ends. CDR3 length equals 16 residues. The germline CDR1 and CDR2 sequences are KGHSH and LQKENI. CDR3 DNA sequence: TGTGCCAGCTCACCACCGGCGGGGGCTCTGAACGTCGGCTACACCTTC. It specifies CASSPPAGALNVGYTF.

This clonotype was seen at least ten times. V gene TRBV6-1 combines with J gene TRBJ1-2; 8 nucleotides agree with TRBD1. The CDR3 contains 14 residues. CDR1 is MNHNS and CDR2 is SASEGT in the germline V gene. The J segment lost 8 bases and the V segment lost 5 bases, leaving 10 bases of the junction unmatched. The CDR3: CASSPGQGGKGYTF. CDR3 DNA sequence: TGTGCCAGCAGTCCCGGACAGGGAGGAAAGGGCTACACCTTC.